Following are 2 T cell receptor beta chains from one sample sequenced in a study of tumor and adjacent non-tumor tissue in lung cancer. The library came from three nested PCR rounds adapted from ARM-PCR protocols. TCRdb passed the multiplex PCR reads through MiXCR, listing each CDR3 protein once. The sample holds 55,000 to 70,000 distinct CDR3 sequences; 55% to 75% are singletons and the top ten take 20% to 25%. The template was RNA from unsorted bulk tissue. The material sequenced was lung tumor tissue. The receptors were sampled from a man in his fifties with non-small cell lung cancer.

Remarks on this clonotype: The junction shows a germline mismatch at one end, possibly a read error. The chain employs TRBV7-9 and TRBJ2-6; D is possibly TRBD1 (5 bases). Germline values: CDR1 SEHNR, CDR2 FQNEAQ (reference sequence). The CDR3 covers 14 residues. Here the CDR3 reads CARRVSSGANVLTF. As DNA, the CDR3 is TGTGCCCGCAGGGTATCGTCTGGGGCCAACGTCCTGACTTTC.

This chain connects TRBV10-3 to TRBJ2-3; D is perhaps TRBD1 (6 bases). This CDR3 comprises 13 residues. Germline V gene sequence: CDR1 ENHRY, CDR2 SYGVKD. CDR3 DNA sequence: TGTGTCACCATGGGGGCCAGCGCAGATACGCAGTATTTT. Amino acid sequence: CVTMGASADTQYF.